Presented here are 10 T cell receptor beta chains from one specimen sequenced in a study of Ad26.COV2.S vaccination and SARS-CoV-2 variants. The method was immunoSEQ multiplex PCR; TCRdb's version includes in-frame clones alone and lacks a portion of them. The table records over 250,000 clones, approximately 89% of them present only once. Treatment indicated: 15 to 20 received Ad26.COV2.S at low or high dose, single or two shots; roughly five received placebo; per-sample allocation not given. Sampling occurred on day 63 after the first vaccine or placebo injection. Material: peripheral blood, obtained in a trial of Ad26.COV2.S vaccine versus placebo. The receptors come from a person between 18 and 60 years old who received the Ad26.COV2.S COVID-19 vaccine or a placebo.

The CDR3 DNA sequence: TGTGCCAGCTCACGGGACCCTGGGACAGATACGCAGTATTTT. It codes for CASSRDPGTDTQYF. The rearrangement uses TRBV18 and TRBJ2-3; D assignment may be TRBD1 or TRBD2 (5 bases each). This CDR3 has 14 amino acids. The V gene lost 4 bases and the J gene lost 3 bases, with 11 bases spanning the gap. Germline-derived CDR1 and CDR2 are KGHSH and LQKENI.

The chain carries TRBV9 and TRBJ1-1; no clear D. V gave up 6 bases and J gave up 1 base, with 10 bases separating them. The CDR3 has 13 residues. Germline V gives CDR1 SGDLS, CDR2 YYNGEE. CDR3 nucleotide sequence: TGTGCCAGCAACCCCCTCGGGAACACTGAAGCTTTCTTT. Translation gives CASNPLGNTEAFF.

The chain couples TRBV28 to TRBJ2-3; the D gene is possibly TRBD1 (6 bases). From germline, CDR1 is MDHEN and CDR2 SYDVKM. The CDR3 is 15 amino acids. Trimming removed 2 bases from V and 1 base from J, with 10 bases in between. CDR3 coding DNA: TGTGCCAGCAGTTTAATTGAGGGGGGCACAGATACGCAGTATTTT. This encodes CASSLIEGGTDTQYF.

The chain is built from TRBV10-3 and TRBJ2-2, with TRBD2 matching over 10 bases. The CDR3 covers 16 residues. The germline CDR1 and CDR2 sequences are ENHRY and SYGVKD. The junction had 8 bases not matched to a gene; V was cut back by 4 bases and J by 6 bases. In DNA form, the CDR3 reads TGTGCCATCAGTGGAATCACTAGCGGGGCGCCCGGGGAGCTGTTTTTT. Its protein product is CAISGITSGAPGELFF.

This chain links TRBV7-8 with TRBJ2-3; D gene uncertain. Germline CDR1 reads SGHVS; CDR2 reads FQNEAQ. The CDR3 is 18 amino acids. V was pared by 1 base and J by 4 bases, with 21 bases between. DNA for the CDR3: TGTGCCAGCAGCTTAGACCAGTACCGAAGGTTAGCTGCAGATACGCAGTATTTT. Translated, it gives CASSLDQYRRLAADTQYF.

The V call is TRBV18, the J call TRBJ2-3; D is uncertain. V gave up 3 bases and J gave up 1 base, with 2 bases separating them. This CDR3 region has 12 residues. Germline assignment: CDR1 KGHSH and CDR2 LQKENI. The CDR3 region has the DNA TGTGCCAGCTCACCGCGCACAGATACGCAGTATTTT. This codes for CASSPRTDTQYF.

J is TRBJ2-3 and V is TRBV12-5; TRBD2 is a possible D gene (5 bases). This CDR3 is 15 amino acids long. Germline values: CDR1 LGHNT, CDR2 FRNRAP. The ends were cut back, 2 bases at V and 4 bases at J, with 13 bases in the middle. The CDR3 spells CASGLWGGSPDTQYF. The CDR3 region has the DNA TGTGCTAGTGGTTTGTGGGGTGGGAGTCCAGATACGCAGTATTTT.

The chain has TRBV7-9 and TRBJ2-7; 10 nucleotides agree with TRBD2. J gave up 3 bases and V 5 bases, and 7 bases lay outside the gene matches. CDR1 is SEHNR, CDR2 FQNEAQ, per germline (reference sequence). This CDR3 is 15 amino acids long. The CDR3 DNA reads as TGTGCCAGCAGCGCTACTAGCGGGGACATCTACGAGCAGTACTTC. It translates to CASSATSGDIYEQYF.

V is TRBV6-6 and J is TRBJ2-3; 12 nucleotides line up with TRBD2. The CDR3 runs 17 residues. Looked up from germline, CDR1 is MNHNY and CDR2 is SVGAGI (reference sequence). Losses at the gene ends were 5 bases for V and 4 bases for J; bases not matched to a gene: 10. As DNA, the CDR3 is TGTGCCAGCAGTCCAGGGCCGGGACTAGCGGGTTCAGATACGCAGTATTTT. It encodes CASSPGPGLAGSDTQYF.

The rearrangement links TRBV19 to TRBJ1-1; TRBD1 agrees at 7 bases. Trimming cost V 5 bases and J 0 bases; bases outside gene matches: 0. The CDR3 runs 13 residues. The germline CDR1 and CDR2 sequences are LNHDA and SQIVND (reference sequence). In DNA form, the CDR3 reads TGTGCCAGTAGTGGGACAGTGAACACTGAAGCTTTCTTT. Protein sequence: CASSGTVNTEAFF.